This T cell receptor (beta chain) was found in a study of cytomegalovirus exposure and HLA in healthy donors. Regarding the study as a whole: Reported results showed that the classifier diagnosed cytomegalovirus status with high specificity and sensitivity. TCR sequences were mostly rare, though some public TCRs occurred in many donors.

This table comes from immunoSEQ multiplex PCR, and its TCRdb copy is limited to in-frame clones, with some not included. The sample consists of 160,000 or so clones, around nine tenths of them appearing once. Trimming took 7 bases from V and 6 from J, leaving 10 bases between them. The germline CDR1 and CDR2 sequences are MNHEY and SVGAGI. The CDR3 contains 13 residues. A word on this clone: The antigen is not known. Other DNA sequences from this sample encode an identical CDR3 as well.

Specimen: PBMCs. This clonotype was sampled from a woman in her 30s in good health and CMV-seronegative. The rearrangement joins TRBV6-5 to TRBJ1-6; TRBD1 is a possible D gene (5 bases). CDR3 sequence reads: CASNRGGNSPLHF. The CDR3 nucleotides read TGTGCCAGCAACCGGGGGGGTAATTCACCCCTCCACTTT.